What follows are 2 T cell receptor beta chains derived from one specimen sequenced in a study of blood T cell repertoires in COVID-19. Sequenced by immunoSEQ multiplex PCR; TCRdb stores in-frame clones only, minus some. The sample includes about 76,000 clones, around 88% seen only once; the top ten take around 7.9%. Sequencing was performed on peripheral blood. These TCRs come from a man aged 30 to 39 with acute or convalescent COVID-19.

The chain couples TRBV4-2 to TRBJ1-4, with D uncertain. The V end was cut by 0 bases, the J end by 8 bases, with 10 bases between. Germline loops: CDR1 LGHNA, CDR2 YNFKEQ. The CDR3 has 14 residues. CDR3: CASSQEATPEKLFF. In nucleotides, the CDR3 is TGTGCCAGCAGCCAAGAGGCCACCCCGGAAAAACTGTTTTTT.

V gene TRBV29-1 combines with J gene TRBJ2-1, with TRBD2 matching 10 bases. Germline trimming cut 3 bases from V and 10 bases from J; bases unmatched to any gene: 9. This CDR3 spans 14 amino acids. Germline V lookup: CDR1 SQVTM, CDR2 ANQGSEA. The CDR3 DNA is TGCAGCGTTGAGTTTGCTAGCGGGAGTGGGGAGCAGTTCTTC. Protein sequence: CSVEFASGSGEQFF.